This TCR beta chain was observed in a study of quantifying T cell responses using KT2 cells. Study background: cDNA was made from DNase-treated RNA using alpha and beta constant primers. A predetermined fluorescence threshold ended the second PCR, run as a qPCR.

A single-stranded UMI oligo with SP2 sequence was ligated to cDNA 3' ends. The first PCR ran 4 to 5 cycles with an equimolar RC1.1 and RC1.2 beta primer mix. Each CDR3 protein is one row after TCRdb ran MiXCR on the UMI-ligation and nested PCR reads. The sample lists 25,000 to 35,000 distinct CDR3 sequences; roughly 8% were seen once. CDR3 size: 15 residues. The V gene's germline CDR1 is LGHDT and CDR2 YNNKEL (reference sequence). V lost 0 bases, J lost 3 bases, and 2 bases stayed unmatched. This clonotype was detected a few times. The sample was PBMCs spiked with cells of the T cell clone KT2. The rearrangement links TRBV3-1 to TRBJ1-1; 9 positions match TRBD1. This TCR was recovered from a human donor. CDR3 in DNA: TGTGCCAGCAGCCAAGACGGACAGGGGTACACTGAAGCTTTCTTT. It encodes CASSQDGQGYTEAFF.